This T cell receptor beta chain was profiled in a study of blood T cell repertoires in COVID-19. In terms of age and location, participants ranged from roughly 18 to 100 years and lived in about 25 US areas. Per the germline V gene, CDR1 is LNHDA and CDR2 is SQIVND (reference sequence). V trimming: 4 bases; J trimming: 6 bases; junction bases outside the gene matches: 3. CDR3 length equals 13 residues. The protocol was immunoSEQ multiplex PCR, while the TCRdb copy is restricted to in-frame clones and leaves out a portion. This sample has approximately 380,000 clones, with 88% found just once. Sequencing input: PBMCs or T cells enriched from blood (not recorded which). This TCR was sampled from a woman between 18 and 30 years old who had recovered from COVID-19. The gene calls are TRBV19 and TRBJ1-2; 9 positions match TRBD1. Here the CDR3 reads CASSRTGVNGYTF. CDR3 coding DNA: TGTGCCAGTAGTAGGACAGGGGTGAATGGCTACACCTTC.